The T cell receptor beta chain described here comes from a study of control samples from healthy donors and cancer patients. CDR3 length: 16 amino acids. V shed 0 bases, J shed 0 bases, and the junction held 4 bases outside the gene matches. The germline CDR1 and CDR2 sequences are SGHRS and YFSETQ. The repertoire was sequenced with immunoSEQ multiplex PCR; TCRdb's copy has only in-frame clones and lacks some. Altogether around 50,000 clones are present, approximately 89% being singletons, with the ten largest covering 0.75% to 0.95%. The sample taken for sequencing was PBMCs. The chain links TRBV5-1 to TRBJ2-7, with TRBD1 matching 9 bases. The TCR was taken from a man aged 25 to 45 with colorectal cancer. The DNA of the CDR3 is TGCGCCAGCAGCTTGGCTGGACAGGGGTTCTCCTACGAGCAGTACTTC. This sequence encodes CASSLAGQGFSYEQYF.